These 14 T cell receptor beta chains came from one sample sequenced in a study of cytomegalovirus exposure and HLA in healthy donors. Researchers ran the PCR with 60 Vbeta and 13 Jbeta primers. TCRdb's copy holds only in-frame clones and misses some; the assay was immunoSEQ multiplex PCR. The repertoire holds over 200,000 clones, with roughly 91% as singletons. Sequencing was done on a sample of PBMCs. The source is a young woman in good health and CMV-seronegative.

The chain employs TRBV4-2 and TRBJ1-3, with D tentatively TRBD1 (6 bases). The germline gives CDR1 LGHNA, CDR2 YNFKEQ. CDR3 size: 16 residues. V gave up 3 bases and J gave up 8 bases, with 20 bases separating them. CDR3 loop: CASSHGGGGSRDTIYF. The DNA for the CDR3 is TGTGCCAGCAGCCATGGGGGAGGGGGAAGTCGGGACACCATATATTTT.

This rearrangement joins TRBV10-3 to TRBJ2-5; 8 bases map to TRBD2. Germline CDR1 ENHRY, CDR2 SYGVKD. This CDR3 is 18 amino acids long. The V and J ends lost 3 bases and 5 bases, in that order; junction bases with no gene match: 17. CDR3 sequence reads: CAISEPQGVAGSGETQYF. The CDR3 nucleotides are TGTGCCATCAGTGAACCCCAGGGAGTAGCGGGAAGCGGGGAGACCCAGTACTTC.

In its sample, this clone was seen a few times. CDR3 in amino acids: CASSQPRDRVEETQYF. CDR3 bases: TGTGCCAGCAGCCAACCCCGCGACAGGGTCGAAGAGACCCAGTACTTC. The V call is TRBV11-2, the J call TRBJ2-5; TRBD1 agrees at 7 bases. J lost 3 bases, V lost 5 bases, and 12 bases had no gene match. This CDR3 has 16 residues. Germline loops: CDR1 SGHAT, CDR2 FQNNGV.

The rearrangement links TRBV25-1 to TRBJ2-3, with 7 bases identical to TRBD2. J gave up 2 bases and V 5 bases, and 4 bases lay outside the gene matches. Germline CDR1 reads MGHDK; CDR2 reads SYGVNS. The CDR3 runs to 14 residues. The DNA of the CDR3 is TGTGCCAGCAGTAGAGCGGGGCCCACAGATACGCAGTATTTT. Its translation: CASSRAGPTDTQYF.

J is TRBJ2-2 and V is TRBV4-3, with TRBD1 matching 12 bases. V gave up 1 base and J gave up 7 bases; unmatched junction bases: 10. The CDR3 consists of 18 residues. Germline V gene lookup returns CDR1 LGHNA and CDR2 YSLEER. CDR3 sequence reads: CASSQGPGQGAEIGELFF. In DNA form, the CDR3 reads TGCGCCAGCAGCCAAGGGCCGGGACAGGGGGCGGAAATCGGGGAGCTGTTTTTT.

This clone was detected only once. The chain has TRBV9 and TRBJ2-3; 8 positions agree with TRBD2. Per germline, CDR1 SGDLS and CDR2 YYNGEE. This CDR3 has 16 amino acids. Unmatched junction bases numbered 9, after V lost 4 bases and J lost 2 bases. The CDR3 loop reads CASSKGLREDTDTQYF. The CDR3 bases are TGTGCCAGCAGCAAGGGTTTGCGGGAGGACACAGATACGCAGTATTTT.

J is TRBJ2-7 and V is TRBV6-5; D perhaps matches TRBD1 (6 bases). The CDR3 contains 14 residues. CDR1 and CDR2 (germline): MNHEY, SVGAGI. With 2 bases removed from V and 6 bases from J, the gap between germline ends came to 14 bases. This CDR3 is CASSYATGDSEQYF. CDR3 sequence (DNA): TGTGCCAGCAGTTACGCGACAGGAGATAGCGAGCAGTACTTC.

CDR3 DNA: TGTGCCAGCACCTTCTCTGGACAGAACACTGAAGCTTTCTTT. Encoded protein: CASTFSGQNTEAFF. V usage is TRBV11-3 and J usage is TRBJ1-1; possible D gene TRBD1, 5 bases. Germline CDR1 is SGHNT and CDR2 is YENEEA. The CDR3 spans 14 residues. The ends were cut back, 7 bases at V and 1 base at J, with 13 bases in the middle.

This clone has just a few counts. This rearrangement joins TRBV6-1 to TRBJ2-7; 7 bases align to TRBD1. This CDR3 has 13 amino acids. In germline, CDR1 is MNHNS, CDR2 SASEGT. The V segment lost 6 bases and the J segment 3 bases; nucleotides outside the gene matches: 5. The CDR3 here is CASRVGTDYEQYF. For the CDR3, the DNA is TGTGCCAGCAGAGTTGGGACAGACTACGAGCAGTACTTC.

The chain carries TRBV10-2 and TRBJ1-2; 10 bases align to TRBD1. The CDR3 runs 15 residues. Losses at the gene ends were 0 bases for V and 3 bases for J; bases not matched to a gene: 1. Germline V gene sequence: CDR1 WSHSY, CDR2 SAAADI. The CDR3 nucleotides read TGCGCCAGCAGTGAGTCGACAGGGGGCGACTATGGCTACACCTTC. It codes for CASSESTGGDYGYTF.

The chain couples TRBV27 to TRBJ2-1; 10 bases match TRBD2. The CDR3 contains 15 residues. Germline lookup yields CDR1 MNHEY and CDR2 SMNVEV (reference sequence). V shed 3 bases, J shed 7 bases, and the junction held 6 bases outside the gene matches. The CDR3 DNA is TGTGCCAGCAGTTTCAGGGGACTAGCGAGGAATGAGCAGTTCTTC. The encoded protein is CASSFRGLARNEQFF.

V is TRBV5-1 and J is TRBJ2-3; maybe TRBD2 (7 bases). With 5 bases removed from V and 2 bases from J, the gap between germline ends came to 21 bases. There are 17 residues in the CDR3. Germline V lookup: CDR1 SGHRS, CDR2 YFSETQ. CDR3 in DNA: TGCGCCAGCAGGAGGGGGGAGGGAAGCCTTATCACAGATACGCAGTATTTT. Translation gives CASRRGEGSLITDTQYF.

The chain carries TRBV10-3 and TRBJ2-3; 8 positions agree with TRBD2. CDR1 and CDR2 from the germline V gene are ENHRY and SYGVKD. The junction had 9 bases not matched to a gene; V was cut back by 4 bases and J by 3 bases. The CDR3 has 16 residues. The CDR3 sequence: CAISGLSSGRTDTQYF. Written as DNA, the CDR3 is TGTGCCATCAGTGGCCTATCCAGCGGGAGAACAGATACGCAGTATTTT.

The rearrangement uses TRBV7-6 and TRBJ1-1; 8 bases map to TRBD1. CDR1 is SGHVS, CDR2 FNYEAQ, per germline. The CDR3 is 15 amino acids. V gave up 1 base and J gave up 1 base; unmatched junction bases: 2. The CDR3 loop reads CASSLGRGRNTEAFF. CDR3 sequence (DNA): TGTGCCAGCAGCTTAGGCAGGGGGCGGAACACTGAAGCTTTCTTT. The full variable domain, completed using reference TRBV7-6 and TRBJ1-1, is GAGVSQSPRYKVTKRGQDVALRCDPISGHVSLYWYRQALGQGPEFLTYFNYEAQQDKSGLPNDRFSAERPEGSISTLTIQRTEQRDSAMYRCASSLGRGRNTEAFFGQGTRLTVV.